This is a list of T cell receptor beta chains from one sample in a study of blood T cells in healthy people across ages. TCRdb passed the 5' RACE reads through MiXCR, listing each CDR3 protein once. Among 650,000 to 900,000 distinct CDR3 sequences, about 59% were seen once, and the ten largest hold approximately 30%. Sequencing was performed on blood. Receptor source: a man aged 25 to 45 in good health. The CDR3 runs from the conserved cysteine through the conserved F or W. D genes are given only for firm matches. Part of the rows lack a size; the others show once, few, many or a class for expanded clones.

abundance	d_gene	v_gene	j_gene	CDR3aa	CDR3nt
-	TRBD1	TRBV5-1	TRBJ2-4	CASSLAGTVKNIQYF	TGCGCCAGCAGCTTGGCCGGGACAGTCAAAAACATTCAGTACTTC
-	-	TRBV30	TRBJ2-7	CASQPPRGEQYF	TGTGCCAGCCAACCCCCCCGGGGGGAGCAGTACTTC
few	-	TRBV7-3	TRBJ2-3	CASSLIDSRGGDTQYF	TGTGCCAGCAGCTTAATAGACTCCCGCGGAGGAGATACGCAGTATTTT
few	-	TRBV4-3	TRBJ2-7	CASSQESSGLEQYF	TGCGCCAGCAGCCAAGAAAGCTCAGGGCTGGAGCAGTACTTC
-	TRBD2	TRBV27	TRBJ2-1	CASSFSSGGWGEQFF	TGTGCCAGCAGTTTTTCTAGCGGGGGATGGGGTGAGCAGTTCTTC
many	-	TRBV21-1	TRBJ2-1	CASSTLAGGNEQFF	TGTGCCAGCAGCACCCTAGCGGGGGGAAATGAGCAGTTCTTC
-	TRBD1	TRBV5-1	TRBJ2-3	CASRLTGENTDTQYF	TGCGCCAGCAGACTGACAGGGGAGAATACAGATACGCAGTATTTT
-	-	TRBV30	TRBJ2-7	CAWSPQGSLGDEQYF	TGTGCCTGGAGCCCACAGGGATCCCTAGGGGACGAGCAGTACTTC
few	-	TRBV7-2	TRBJ2-7	CASTKGGRSYEQYF	TGTGCCAGCACCAAAGGGGGTCGGTCCTACGAGCAGTACTTC
-	-	TRBV20-1	TRBJ2-7	CSARMGVYEQYF	TGCAGTGCTAGAATGGGTGTTTACGAGCAGTACTTC
few	-	TRBV29-1	TRBJ2-7	CSVDKGSYEQYF	TGCAGCGTTGACAAAGGGTCCTACGAGCAGTACTTC
-	TRBD1	TRBV4-1	TRBJ2-5	CASSRSQGQETQYF	TGCGCCAGCAGCCGATCACAGGGGCAAGAGACCCAGTACTTC
-	TRBD2	TRBV7-3	TRBJ2-1	CASSPTSGGPEQFF	TGTGCCAGCAGCCCAACTAGCGGGGGCCCTGAGCAGTTCTTC
-	-	TRBV12-3/TRBV12-4	TRBJ1-4	CASTWGGRGEKLFF	TGTGCCAGCACCTGGGGGGGGCGCGGAGAAAAACTGTTTTTT
-	-	TRBV10-3	TRBJ2-5	CAISELPQGQETQYF	TGTGCCATCAGTGAGCTTCCACAGGGCCAAGAGACCCAGTACTTC
-	TRBD2	TRBV25-1	TRBJ2-4	CASGEAGKNIQYF	TGTGCCAGCGGGGAAGCGGGAAAAAACATTCAGTACTTC
few	-	TRBV9	TRBJ2-3	CARHHLSGPIKGTQYF	TGTGCCCGCCACCACCTGTCAGGACCCATAAAAGGGACGCAGTATTTT
-	TRBD2	TRBV9	TRBJ2-7	CASRSGTSGTYEQYF	TGTGCCAGCAGGTCCGGGACTAGCGGGACCTACGAGCAGTACTTC
once	TRBD1	TRBV5-1	TRBJ1-1	CASSLPSGTASEAFF	TGCGCCAGCAGCCTACCTTCCGGGACAGCCTCCGAAGCTTTCTTT
few	TRBD2	TRBV4-3	TRBJ2-7	CASSQALAGGYEQYF	TGCGCCAGCAGCCAGGCCTTAGCGGGGGGCTACGAGCAGTACTTC
-	-	TRBV21-1	TRBJ2-5	CASSKGPGRAAQETQYF	TGTGCCAGCAGCAAAGGGCCGGGACGAGCGGCCCAAGAGACCCAGTACTTC
-	-	TRBV5-1	TRBJ1-2	CASSLEREVSGYTF	TGCGCCAGCAGCTTGGAAAGGGAGGTTTCTGGCTACACCTTC
-	-	TRBV21-1	TRBJ2-3	CASSKPPGKDTDTQYF	TGTGCCAGCAGCAAGCCACCGGGGAAGGACACAGATACGCAGTATTTT
-	-	TRBV9	TRBJ2-2	CASSADGSTGELFF	TGTGCCAGCAGCGCCGATGGGAGCACCGGGGAGCTGTTTTTT
-	TRBD2	TRBV6-2/TRBV6-3	TRBJ2-7	CASSSRTSGGGVYEQYF	TGTGCCAGCAGTTCCCGGACTAGCGGGGGAGGTGTCTACGAGCAGTACTTC
few	-	TRBV6-2/TRBV6-3	TRBJ2-1	CASSYSSQARGFF	TGTGCCAGCAGTTACTCGAGTCAGGCCCGCGGGTTCTTC
-	TRBD2	TRBV6-2/TRBV6-3	TRBJ2-3	CASRLGLADTDTQYF	TGTGCCAGCAGGCTCGGACTAGCGGACACAGATACGCAGTATTTT
once	-	TRBV6-1	TRBJ1-4	CASSEKWGAANEKLFF	TGTGCCAGCAGTGAAAAGTGGGGCGCGGCTAATGAAAAACTGTTTTTT
-	-	TRBV4-3	TRBJ2-1	CASSQFWGGIPSNEQFF	TGCGCCAGCAGCCAGTTCTGGGGTGGGATCCCCTCTAATGAGCAGTTCTTC
-	-	TRBV2	TRBJ2-3	CAREYGATPDTQYF	TGTGCCAGAGAGTACGGAGCTACCCCAGATACGCAGTATTTT
once	-	TRBV6-2/TRBV6-3	TRBJ2-5	CASTNQGSYNEQYF	TGTGCCAGCACCAACCAAGGCTCCTACAATGAGCAGTACTTC
-	TRBD1	TRBV18	TRBJ1-2	CASSPSNRGERGYTF	TGTGCCAGCTCACCCTCAAACAGGGGCGAGCGTGGCTACACCTTC
-	TRBD2	TRBV4-2	TRBJ2-1	CASSQYGGASYNEQFF	TGTGCCAGCAGCCAATACGGGGGGGCCTCCTACAATGAGCAGTTCTTC
-	TRBD1	TRBV20-1	TRBJ1-1	CSAREGRGHTEAFF	TGCAGTGCTAGAGAGGGCAGGGGGCACACTGAAGCTTTCTTT
few	TRBD2	TRBV12-3/TRBV12-4	TRBJ2-5	CASSFSAGGETQYF	TGTGCCAGCAGTTTTTCAGCGGGGGGTGAGACCCAGTACTTC
-	-	TRBV24-1	TRBJ2-5	CATSDSYSEEETQYF	TGTGCCACCAGTGATTCTTACAGTGAAGAAGAGACCCAGTACTTC
-	-	TRBV5-1	TRBJ2-5	CASSRVFSPDEQYF	TGCGCCAGCAGCAGGGTTTTTAGTCCGGATGAGCAGTACTTC
-	-	TRBV12-3/TRBV12-4	TRBJ2-3	CASSPQRARTDTQYF	TGTGCCAGCAGTCCTCAGCGAGCGAGGACAGATACGCAGTATTTT
-	-	TRBV20-1	TRBJ2-7	CSAGLWEAYEQYF	TGCAGTGCTGGGCTATGGGAGGCCTACGAGCAGTACTTC